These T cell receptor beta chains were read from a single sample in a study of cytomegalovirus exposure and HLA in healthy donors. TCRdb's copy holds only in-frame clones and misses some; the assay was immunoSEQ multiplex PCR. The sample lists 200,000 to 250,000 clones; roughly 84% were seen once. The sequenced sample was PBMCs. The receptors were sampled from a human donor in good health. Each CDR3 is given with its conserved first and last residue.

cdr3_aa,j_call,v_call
CASSILTGKQETQYF,TRBJ2-5,TRBV19
CASSVYRSSYNEQFF,TRBJ2-1,TRBV9
CASSLEGQGYNQPQHF,TRBJ1-5,TRBV7-9
CASSIVGGAEAFF,TRBJ1-1,TRBV19
CASSPVSVVRGLAKNIQYF,TRBJ2-4,TRBV5-8
CAGSGQTSNQPQHF,TRBJ1-5,TRBV30
CASSLALAGDGSETQYF,TRBJ2-5,TRBV5-1
CASSQDAAYEQYF,TRBJ2-7,TRBV4-1
CSVDGESDEQYF,TRBJ2-7,TRBV29-1
CASSIQGQVNSPLHF,TRBJ1-6,TRBV7-9
CASSETSGLHGTQYF,TRBJ2-3,TRBV6-1
CASTLRGYQRNEQFF,TRBJ2-1,TRBV27
CASTEGGLAGEQYF,TRBJ2-7,TRBV6-5
CASSVGVVAYTGELFF,TRBJ2-2,TRBV9
CARGLAGSEQFF,TRBJ2-1,TRBV30
CASSLGVLGQGSNEQFF,TRBJ2-1,TRBV5-1
CASTGTGGTTDTQYF,TRBJ2-3,TRBV5-8
CATSRGQGNQPQHF,TRBJ1-5,TRBV15
CASSQDPSGRANVQETQYF,TRBJ2-5,TRBV14
CATSGGSGREYNEQFF,TRBJ2-1,TRBV15
CASSLTSGSEKTQYF,TRBJ2-5,TRBV5-1
CASSGSGTGFYEQYF,TRBJ2-7,TRBV10-1
CASTRRQHAGGEQFF,TRBJ2-1,TRBV30
CASSVESVSGSSGELFF,TRBJ2-2,TRBV9
CASSPRTGTDTQYF,TRBJ2-3,TRBV7-9
CATSRDRGSERDFPPPYEQYF,TRBJ2-7,TRBV15
CASSVWASGSSDTQYF,TRBJ2-3,TRBV9
CASSKGTSGRRDTQYF,TRBJ2-3,TRBV19
CASSRTGSNQPQHF,TRBJ1-5,TRBV28
CASSDSGGPYEQYF,TRBJ2-7,TRBV6-1
CASSADYEQYF,.,TRBV5-1
CASSLRGGGIPDTQYF,TRBJ2-3,TRBV7-3
CSVRGTDTQYF,TRBJ2-3,TRBV29-1
CASSLGGEPSGRVYEQYF,TRBJ2-7,TRBV28
CASSLVPGGAANYGYTF,TRBJ1-2,TRBV7-9
CASSPGRNEQFF,TRBJ2-1,TRBV6-6
CASSLTGSATYEQYF,TRBJ2-7,TRBV5-1
CASSLTLRQEQFF,TRBJ2-1,TRBV27
CASSVDGTGVVGYGYTF,TRBJ1-2,TRBV2
CASSQDSRGLSEQYF,TRBJ2-7,TRBV4-2
CASSFEGANSQPQHF,TRBJ1-5,TRBV5-1
CASSGGEAYNSPLHF,TRBJ1-6,TRBV2
CASSRRTSGSEEQYF,TRBJ2-7,TRBV11-3
CASRQRGSRRIYGYTF,TRBJ1-2,TRBV11-2